What follows are 12 T cell receptor beta chains derived from one specimen sequenced in a study of identical twins. TCRdb analysed the 5' RACE reads with MiXCR anew, one entry per CDR3 protein. The data contain approximately 530,000 distinct CDR3 sequences, about a fifth of them seen just once; the ten biggest clones take up about 0.5%. These data were also reused for a study on yellow fever vaccine responses in identical twins.

The sequencing input was CD4+ T cells sorted from blood. Every receptor here comes from a woman between 18 and 29 years old in good health.

This sequence joins TRBV10-3 and TRBJ1-2, with D possibly TRBD1 on 6 matching bases. Germline V gives CDR1 ENHRY, CDR2 SYGVKD. V was shortened by 11 bases and J by 0 bases, with 25 bases between the two germline ends. This CDR3 has 17 amino acids. The CDR3 DNA reads as TGTGCCGCCCATGGGACGGGACACTCAAAGACTAACTATGGCTACACCTTC. Amino acids: CAAHGTGHSKTNYGYTF.

The chain combines TRBV27 with TRBJ2-3; the match to TRBD2 covers 8 bases. CDR3 length: 15 residues. V lost 5 bases to trimming and J lost 1 base; unmatched junction nucleotides: 5. The germline CDR1 and CDR2 sequences are MNHEY and SMNVEV (reference sequence). The CDR3 loop is CASSMREARTDTQYF. The CDR3 DNA reads TGTGCCAGCAGTATGCGGGAGGCCCGCACAGATACGCAGTATTTT.

This clonotype was seen ten or more times. This chain uses TRBV7-6 with TRBJ2-7; D is possibly TRBD2 (6 bases). This CDR3 has 17 amino acids. V was trimmed by 1 base and J by 5 bases, leaving 21 bases between them. CDR1 and CDR2 from the germline V gene are SGHVS and FNYEAQ. The CDR3 sequence: CASSLGGVGRNLDEQYF. The CDR3 bases are TGTGCCAGCAGCTTAGGGGGGGTAGGAAGGAATCTGGACGAGCAGTACTTC.

The chain employs TRBV12-3 or TRBV12-4 and TRBJ2-2; 9 bases are a match to TRBD2. The CDR3 is 17 residues long. V lost 6 bases to trimming and J lost 1 base; unmatched junction nucleotides: 9. CDR3 residues: CASSFFGSGGNTGELFF. DNA of the CDR3: TGTGCCAGCAGCTTCTTCGGTAGCGGGGGGAACACCGGGGAGCTGTTTTTT.

This chain uses TRBV19 with TRBJ2-5, with D perhaps assigned TRBD1 or TRBD2 (5 bases each). The germline CDR1 and CDR2 sequences are LNHDA and SQIVND (reference sequence). The CDR3 extends over 13 amino acids. V was clipped by 7 bases and J by 4 bases, with 13 bases between them. The DNA of the CDR3 is TGTGCCAGTATGTCACTAGGGGCAGAGACCCAGTACTTC. Translating it yields CASMSLGAETQYF.

This clonotype was detected a few times. The chain links TRBV11-2 to TRBJ2-2; 8 bases fit TRBD1. CDR1 and CDR2 (germline): SGHAT, FQNNGV. CDR3 length: 15 residues. The trim removed 6 bases at V and 5 bases at J, leaving 8 bases unmatched. The CDR3 loop is CASRPTGVGTGELFF. CDR3 bases: TGTGCCAGCAGACCGACAGGGGTCGGTACCGGGGAGCTGTTTTTT.

The V call is TRBV12-3 or TRBV12-4, the J call TRBJ2-1; the match to TRBD2 covers 7 bases. This CDR3 contains 13 residues. V shed 7 bases, J shed 6 bases, and the junction held 6 bases outside the gene matches. For the CDR3, the DNA is TGTGCCAGCACCCCAGTAGCGGGCAATGAGCAGTTCTTC. It is translated as CASTPVAGNEQFF.

This clonotype has only a few counts. The V call is TRBV11-2, the J call TRBJ1-1, with unresolved D. CDR1 is SGHAT, CDR2 FQNNGV, per germline. Trimming stripped 3 bases from V and 1 base from J, with 6 bases between. The CDR3 sequence is 13 residues long. CDR3: CASSFWENTEAFF. The CDR3 nucleotides are TGTGCCAGCAGCTTTTGGGAGAACACTGAAGCTTTCTTT.

This clonotype was observed a few times. The chain couples TRBV7-6 to TRBJ2-1; TRBD1 or TRBD2 may be the D gene (6 bases each). The CDR3 totals 14 residues. Germline CDR1 and CDR2: SGHVS and FNYEAQ. The V end was cut by 5 bases, the J end by 7 bases, with 15 bases between. As DNA, the CDR3 is TGTGCCAGCAGCATCGATCGGGGGCGAAATGAGCAGTTCTTC. Its translation is CASSIDRGRNEQFF.

The chain links TRBV12-3 or TRBV12-4 to TRBJ1-3, with TRBD1 matching over 8 bases. Trimming removed 1 base from V and 5 bases from J; junction bases left unmatched: 4. CDR3 length: 15 amino acids. The CDR3 nucleotides are TGTGCCAGCAGTTTAGGGGGGACAGGCCGAAACACCATATATTTT. It translates to CASSLGGTGRNTIYF.

This clonotype was recorded at least ten times. The rearrangement uses TRBV9 and TRBJ2-7; tentative D call: TRBD2 (6 bases). Trimming removed 0 bases at V and 6 bases at J, with 13 bases between. The CDR3 totals 14 residues. In germline, CDR1 is SGDLS, CDR2 YYNGEE. CDR3 DNA sequence: TGTGCCAGCAGCGTAGCCGGGGGTCCCTCCGAGCAGTACTTC. Translating it yields CASSVAGGPSEQYF.

This clonotype has more than one count but fewer than ten. The chain carries TRBV7-3 and TRBJ2-4, with D tentatively TRBD1 or TRBD2 (6 bases each). CDR1 and CDR2 from the germline V gene are SGHTA and FQGTGA. V shed 0 bases and J shed 0 bases, with 9 bases lying between them. This CDR3 comprises 16 residues. The CDR3 coding sequence is TGTGCCAGCAGCTTAACTGGAGGGGGAGCCAAAAACATTCAGTACTTC. Translated, it gives CASSLTGGGAKNIQYF.